The subject of this entry is one TCR beta chain. Germline CDR1 and CDR2: SQVTM and ANQGSEA. Trimming took off 7 bases at V and 3 bases at J, with 10 bases between the two ends. CDR3 length: 11 residues. Following extraction, RNA underwent reverse transcription to cDNA, which served as the sequencing template. The table came from immunoSEQ multiplex PCR; TCRdb's copy has only in-frame clones and leaves some out. The profile shows more than 110,000 clones, about 60% of them singletons. The source of the sample is a study of CD8+ T cells in alopecia areata. Looking at the study overall: Treated patients took oral tofacitinib at 5 to 10 mg twice daily. Tofacitinib therapy took 6 to 18 months; 6 months off drug came after.

The material was CD4+ T cells sorted from blood, obtained at week 0. The chain employs TRBV29-1 and TRBJ2-7, with a tentative D call TRBD2 (6 bases). The source of this sequence is a human donor with alopecia areata. The CDR3 here is CSAGGHYEQYF. CDR3 DNA: TGCAGCGCCGGAGGGCACTACGAGCAGTACTTC.